This T cell receptor (beta chain) was identified during a study of blood T cell repertoires in COVID-19. The overall study: COVID-19 samples collected from the United States, Italy and Spain covered acute and convalescent phases. In each case, the material was cDNA or gDNA derived from T cells, B-cell-depleted T cells, or PBMCs.

The CDR3 is made up of 14 amino acids. After removal of 6 bases from V and 4 bases from J, the junction contained 5 bases not matched to a gene. The germline gives CDR1 MNHEY, CDR2 SVGAGI. In the original processing: Amplification of reference gene primers was used by the study to estimate nucleated cell counts. Repertoires were generated with immunoSEQ multiplex PCR, while TCRdb's copy carries only in-frame clones and drops some. Clone size and V and J calls were adopted from that table, with D and trimming inferred from the DNA. The sample records around 250,000 clones, more than 75% being singletons. Seattle enrolled patients during active infection and tracked them longitudinally.

The clonotype comes from a woman older than 75 with COVID-19, enrolled during active disease. The sequenced material came from peripheral blood. V gene TRBV6-5 combines with J gene TRBJ1-4; 7 bases agree with TRBD1. CDR3 bases: TGTGCCAGCAGCCGGGACAGAAATAATGAAAAACTGTTTTTT. Its protein is CASSRDRNNEKLFF.